The 6 T cell receptor beta chains in this list originate from one sample, sequenced in a study of blood T cell repertoires in COVID-19. Clones were read by immunoSEQ multiplex PCR, and TCRdb kept only the in-frame ones, dropping some. The sample records around 190,000 clones, 84% being singletons. Sample: PBMCs or T cells enriched from blood (not recorded which). These receptors all come from a woman aged 25 to 45 who had been exposed to COVID-19.

This chain uses TRBV4-3 with TRBJ1-6, with 7 bases lining up with TRBD1. The CDR3 has 17 amino acids. Trimming cost V 1 base and J 4 bases; bases outside gene matches: 7. Germline loops: CDR1 LGHNA, CDR2 YSLEER. CDR3 in DNA: TGCGCCAGCAGCCAAGGCCCGGGACAGCCTTATAATTCACCCCTCCACTTT. Translation: CASSQGPGQPYNSPLHF.

J is TRBJ1-1 and V is TRBV2; 7 nucleotides agree with TRBD1. The germline gives CDR1 SNHLY, CDR2 FYNNEI. This CDR3 spans 12 amino acids. The CDR3 protein is CATTGAPFEAFF. The CDR3 DNA sequence: TGTGCTACCACAGGGGCACCCTTTGAAGCTTTCTTT.

The J gene is TRBJ2-7, the V gene TRBV29-1, with a tentative D call TRBD1 (5 bases). The CDR3 extends over 12 amino acids. CDR1 and CDR2 from the germline V gene are SQVTM and ANQGSEA. Between the trimmed V and J ends, which lost 6 bases and 3 bases, there was a span of 12 bases. The CDR3 loop is CSVAGLSYEQYF. In nucleotides, the CDR3 is TGCAGCGTGGCAGGGTTAAGCTACGAGCAGTACTTC.

CDR3 DNA: TGTGCCAGCAGTTCGAATTCACCCCTCCACTTT. Encoded protein: CASSSNSPLHF. The chain combines TRBV6-5 with TRBJ1-6, with unresolved D. Germline V gene lookup returns CDR1 MNHEY and CDR2 SVGAGI. This CDR3 region has 11 residues. Trimming removed 4 bases from V and 7 bases from J, with 2 bases in between.

The J gene is TRBJ1-5, the V gene TRBV30; no clear D gene. Germline CDR1 reads GTSNPN; CDR2 reads SVGIG (reference sequence). The CDR3 spans 13 residues. Trimming took 2 bases from V and 9 from J, leaving 14 bases between them. The CDR3: CAWSPDPEGPQHF. The CDR3 DNA reads as TGTGCCTGGAGTCCAGACCCCGAGGGGCCCCAGCATTTT. Full variable domain (remainder filled in from reference TRBV30 and TRBJ1-5): SQTIHQWPATLVQPVGSPLSLECTVEGTSNPNLYWYRQAAGRGLQLLFYSVGIGQISSEVPQNLSASRPQDRQFILSSKKLLLSDSGFYLCAWSPDPEGPQHFGDGTRLSIL.

The rearrangement joins TRBV6-4 to TRBJ2-6; D perhaps matches TRBD1 (5 bases). Germline loops: CDR1 MRHNA, CDR2 SNTAGT. The CDR3 consists of 15 residues. The ends were cut back, 2 bases at V and 0 bases at J, with 5 bases in the middle. The CDR3: CASSDRGSGANVLTF. The CDR3 coding sequence is TGTGCCAGCAGTGACAGGGGCTCTGGGGCCAACGTCCTGACTTTC.